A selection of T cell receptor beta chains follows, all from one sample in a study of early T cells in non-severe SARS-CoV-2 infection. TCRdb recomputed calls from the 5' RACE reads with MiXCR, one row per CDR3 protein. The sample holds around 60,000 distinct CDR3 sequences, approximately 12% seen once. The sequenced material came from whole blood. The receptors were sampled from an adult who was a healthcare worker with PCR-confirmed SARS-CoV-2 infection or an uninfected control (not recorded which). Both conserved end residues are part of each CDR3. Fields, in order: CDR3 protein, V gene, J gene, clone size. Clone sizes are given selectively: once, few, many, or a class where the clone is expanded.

CDR3 protein: CASSRVKLAGGGTNTGELFF
V gene: TRBV7-9
J gene: TRBJ2-2
clone size: many

CDR3 protein: CSAGQGDRGHGYTF
V gene: TRBV20-1
J gene: TRBJ1-2
clone size: many

CDR3 protein: CASSSRAGGGYNEQFF
V gene: TRBV6-2/TRBV6-3
J gene: TRBJ2-1
clone size: many

CDR3 protein: CASVMGLENTEAFF
V gene: TRBV12-3/TRBV12-4
J gene: TRBJ1-1
clone size: few

CDR3 protein: CASTPRIATDTQYF
V gene: TRBV12-3/TRBV12-4
J gene: TRBJ2-3
clone size: -

CDR3 protein: CASSLAGTVGDQPQHF
V gene: TRBV5-4
J gene: TRBJ1-5
clone size: few

CDR3 protein: CSAYGTSLAKNIQYF
V gene: TRBV20-1
J gene: TRBJ2-4
clone size: few

CDR3 protein: CASSSVGGPLNTEAFF
V gene: TRBV7-6
J gene: TRBJ1-1
clone size: few

CDR3 protein: CASSLAPISGELFF
V gene: TRBV11-2
J gene: TRBJ2-2
clone size: few

CDR3 protein: CASGLPGQGRRESQETQYF
V gene: TRBV12-5
J gene: TRBJ2-5
clone size: many

CDR3 protein: CASSFSRGYEKLFF
V gene: TRBV3-1
J gene: TRBJ1-4
clone size: -

CDR3 protein: CASSSLTSGSDTQYF
V gene: TRBV11-3
J gene: TRBJ2-3
clone size: many

CDR3 protein: CASSLRARDEQYF
V gene: TRBV5-1
J gene: TRBJ2-7
clone size: few

CDR3 protein: CSARGLAAGNTIYF
V gene: TRBV20-1
J gene: TRBJ1-3
clone size: few